Listed below are T cell receptor beta chains from one sample, sequenced in a study of CD8 T cells in ankylosing spondylitis. TCRdb passed the 5' RACE reads through MiXCR, listing each CDR3 protein once. The profile shows fewer than 400,000 distinct CDR3 sequences, about 14% of them singletons. Material for sequencing was blood, either unsorted or a sorted T cell fraction (not recorded which). Receptors originate from a male donor with ankylosing spondylitis or in good health (not recorded which). The CDR3 runs from the conserved cysteine through the conserved F or W. The order of the fields is J gene, V gene, D gene, clone size, CDR3 protein, CDR3 DNA. A D gene is named only where the DNA matches it firmly. A row's size may be missing; if present it is once, few, many or a size class.

>TRBJ1-5|TRBV10-3|.|few
CAISDHGWGQPQHF
TGTGCCATCAGTGACCACGGTTGGGGTCAGCCCCAGCATTTT
>TRBJ2-5|TRBV9|TRBD2|few
CASSVDTSGETQYF
TGTGCCAGCAGCGTAGATACTAGCGGAGAGACCCAGTACTTC
>TRBJ2-1|TRBV5-1|TRBD2|.
CASSLAPSGVYNEQFF
TGCGCCAGCAGCTTGGCCCCTAGCGGGGTTTACAATGAGCAGTTCTTC
>TRBJ2-1|TRBV28|TRBD2|few
CASISGEPYNEQFF
TGTGCCAGCATCAGCGGGGAGCCCTACAATGAGCAGTTCTTC
>TRBJ2-7|TRBV12-3/TRBV12-4|TRBD1|few
CASRKTGPFYEQYF
TGTGCCAGCAGGAAGACAGGGCCATTCTACGAGCAGTACTTC
>TRBJ2-7|TRBV20-1|TRBD1|.
CSASRDRGYEQYF
TGCAGTGCAAGCCGGGACAGGGGCTACGAGCAGTACTTC
>TRBJ1-4|TRBV5-6|.|many
CASGQIGLATNEKLFF
TGTGCCAGCGGACAGATAGGCTTGGCAACTAATGAAAAACTGTTTTTT
>TRBJ2-7|TRBV10-3|.|few
CAISEGGRGIRNEQYF
TGTGCCATCAGTGAGGGAGGGCGGGGTATCAGGAACGAGCAGTACTTC
>TRBJ2-2|TRBV20-1|TRBD1|few
CSAPRADRGDTGELFF
TGCAGTGCCCCCCGTGCGGACAGGGGAGACACCGGGGAGCTGTTTTTT
>TRBJ2-5|TRBV10-3|.|many
CAISETPRETQYF
TGTGCCATCAGTGAGACCCCTCGGGAGACCCAGTACTTC
>TRBJ2-5|TRBV20-1|.|.
CSAFPSETQYF
TGCAGTGCTTTCCCGTCCGAGACCCAGTACTTC
>TRBJ2-2|TRBV20-1|.|.
CSARGMENTGELFF
TGCAGTGCTAGAGGCATGGAGAACACCGGGGAGCTGTTTTTT
>TRBJ1-4|TRBV5-1|.|few
CASSPQGTNEKLFF
TGCGCCAGCAGCCCACAGGGAACTAATGAAAAACTGTTTTTT
>TRBJ2-1|TRBV5-1|.|few
CASSLGQKSNEQFF
TGCGCCAGCAGCCTCGGGCAGAAATCCAATGAGCAGTTCTTC
>TRBJ1-1|TRBV27|TRBD1|.
CASRRQGRGTEAFF
TGTGCCAGCAGAAGACAGGGACGCGGCACTGAAGCTTTCTTT
>TRBJ1-1|TRBV29-1|.|.
CSAGDRGTEAFF
TGCAGCGCCGGAGATAGGGGGACTGAAGCTTTCTTT